This entry lists 9 T cell receptor beta chains sequenced from one sample in a study of OX40 agonist ivuxolimab in advanced cancers. Some clones are missing from TCRdb's copy, which holds only in-frame ones; the method was immunoSEQ multiplex PCR. The table has some 87,000 clones, 90% seen once. Material: CD4+ or CD8+ T cells sorted from blood, obtained in a trial of the OX40 agonist ivuxolimab. The receptors stem from an adult with an advanced solid tumor such as melanoma, head and neck, liver or kidney cancer.

The chain's CDR3 is CASSYGPGGPVEQYF. CDR3 DNA: TGTGCCAGCAGTTACGGACCAGGGGGTCCCGTAGAGCAGTACTTC. The V call is TRBV6-5, the J call TRBJ2-7; 7 nucleotides line up with TRBD1. Germline CDR1 MNHEY, CDR2 SVGAGI. This CDR3 spans 15 amino acids. V dropped 2 bases and J dropped 7; count of bases not matched to a gene: 11.

The chain joins TRBV5-1 to TRBJ1-5; the D gene is possibly TRBD1 (6 bases). This CDR3 region has 16 residues. Trimming removed 1 base from V and 5 bases from J, with 16 bases in between. The germline gives CDR1 SGHRS, CDR2 YFSETQ. CDR3 coding DNA: TGCGCCAGCAGCTTGTCCGGGGGCGGTAAGGATCAGCCCCAGCATTTT. This sequence encodes CASSLSGGGKDQPQHF.

The J gene is TRBJ2-5, the V gene TRBV9; 8 bases align to TRBD2. CDR1 and CDR2 (germline): SGDLS, YYNGEE. The CDR3 extends over 15 amino acids. J gave up 4 bases and V 3 bases, and 8 bases lay outside the gene matches. The CDR3: CASSARGASLETQYF. CDR3 nucleotides: TGTGCCAGCAGCGCGCGGGGGGCATCGTTAGAGACCCAGTACTTC.

A word on this clone: Other nucleotide sequences in the sample specify the same CDR3. This rearrangement joins TRBV29-1 to TRBJ2-5; the match to TRBD2 covers 11 bases. The V and J ends lost 1 base and 1 base, in that order; junction bases with no gene match: 11. The length of the CDR3 is 18 residues. Germline V lookup: CDR1 SQVTM, CDR2 ANQGSEA. CDR3 coding DNA: TGCAGCGTTGAAGGGGGACTAGCGGCCCCGAGCCCCCAAGAGACCCAGTACTTC. It translates to CSVEGGLAAPSPQETQYF.

V usage is TRBV10-1 and J usage is TRBJ2-4; D is ambiguous. From germline, CDR1 is WNHNN and CDR2 SYGVQD (reference sequence). V was shortened by 6 bases and J by 0 bases, with 21 bases between the two germline ends. The CDR3 is made up of 18 amino acids. The CDR3 region has the DNA TGCGCCAGCAGCTATACAAACAGAGAAACATTAGCCAAAAACATTCAGTACTTC. It encodes CASSYTNRETLAKNIQYF.

The chain employs TRBV7-9 and TRBJ2-3; 7 positions agree with TRBD2. This CDR3 has 15 residues. The germline CDR1 and CDR2 sequences are SEHNR and FQNEAQ (reference sequence). V gave up 1 base and J gave up 4 bases; unmatched junction bases: 5. The CDR3 loop is CASSLGGRAADTQYF. As DNA, the CDR3 is TGTGCCAGCAGCTTAGGTGGGAGGGCCGCAGATACGCAGTATTTT.

This chain uses TRBV9 with TRBJ2-7, with TRBD2 matching 10 bases. With V trimmed by 4 bases and J by 3 bases, 13 bases remained unmatched. CDR3 length equals 17 residues. Germline CDR1 reads SGDLS; CDR2 reads YYNGEE. CDR3 nucleotide sequence: TGTGCCAGCAGCAACCCTTTCGGACTAGCGGAAGACTACGAGCAGTACTTC. Its protein product is CASSNPFGLAEDYEQYF.

The chain carries TRBV10-3 and TRBJ1-1; D is unresolved. Germline loops: CDR1 ENHRY, CDR2 SYGVKD. This CDR3 spans 15 amino acids. The ends were cut back, 0 bases at V and 4 bases at J, with 12 bases in the middle. In DNA form, the CDR3 reads TGTGCCATCAGTGAGTCGGCTGGATCGGGCACTGAAGCTTTCTTT. Its translation is CAISESAGSGTEAFF.

The rearrangement links TRBV11-3 to TRBJ2-7; D possibly uses TRBD1 or TRBD2 (5 bases each). This CDR3 spans 14 amino acids. CDR1 SGHNT and CDR2 YENEEA come from the germline V gene. Deletions cut 1 base from V and 6 bases from J, with 13 bases between. The CDR3 nucleotides read TGTGCCAGCAGCTTAGTCGCGGCAGGGAGCGAGCAGTACTTC. Translation: CASSLVAAGSEQYF.